This T cell receptor (beta chain) was identified during a study of shared clonotypes between healthy human individuals. The table came from immunoSEQ multiplex PCR; TCRdb's copy has only in-frame clones and leaves some out. The sample consists of roughly 590,000 clones, 95% to 96% of them appearing once. The trim removed 4 bases at V and 6 bases at J, leaving 7 bases unmatched. Germline CDR1 is SGHRS and CDR2 is YFSETQ. The CDR3 totals 17 residues. Naive CD8 cells were CD45RO-negative, positively selected for CCR7, excluding terminally differentiated effector memory CD45RA+ cells. This chain links TRBV5-1 with TRBJ2-1, with 16 bases matching TRBD2. The clonotype comes from a woman in her 30s in good health. The source material was naive CD8+ T cells sorted from blood. Written as DNA, the CDR3 is TGCGCCAGCAGCCCACAAGGGACTAGCGGGAGGGGCAATGAGCAGTTCTTC. It codes for CASSPQGTSGRGNEQFF.